Below are 27 T cell receptor beta chains sequenced from a single sample in a study of cytomegalovirus exposure and HLA in healthy donors. PCR amplification relied on 60 Vbeta primers (plus 13 Jbeta primers). Using immunoSEQ multiplex PCR, the repertoire was profiled, and TCRdb retains in-frame clones only, with some absent. The repertoire holds about 150,000 clones, with approximately 81% as singletons. Material for sequencing was PBMCs. Receptors were obtained from a boy between 2 and 10 years old in good health and CMV-seronegative.

The V and J genes are TRBV9 and TRBJ2-2, with 7 bases lining up with TRBD2. Germline CDR1 and CDR2: SGDLS and YYNGEE. After removal of 4 bases from V and 4 bases from J, the junction contained 13 bases not matched to a gene. The CDR3 extends over 17 amino acids. The CDR3 region is CASSPHLEGGSTGELFF. The CDR3 DNA follows: TGTGCCAGCAGCCCCCACTTGGAGGGAGGGAGCACCGGGGAGCTGTTTTTT.

In the case of this clone: Other DNA sequences in the same sample also yield this CDR3. CDR3 amino acids: CASSRGSNQPQHF. DNA of the CDR3: TGTGCCAGCAGCCGCGGTAGCAATCAGCCCCAGCATTTT. The genes are TRBV11-2 and TRBJ1-5; D unclear. The CDR3 runs 13 residues. V lost 5 bases, J lost 0 bases, and 5 bases lay in between. CDR1 is SGHAT and CDR2 is FQNNGV in the germline V gene.

Here the CDR3 DNA reads TGTGCCAGCGATGGAGGAGGGTGGGAGACCCAGTACTTC. Its translation: CASDGGGWETQYF. V gene TRBV6-6 combines with J gene TRBJ2-5; a weak D match, TRBD2 (6 bases). This CDR3 comprises 13 residues. Trimming removed 8 bases from V and 5 bases from J, with 15 bases in between. Germline V lookup: CDR1 MNHNY, CDR2 SVGAGI (reference sequence).

In its sample, this clone was seen once. The gene calls are TRBV18 and TRBJ2-6; 7 nucleotides match TRBD1. This CDR3 contains 17 residues. With V trimmed by 3 bases and J by 0 bases, 5 bases remained unmatched. Germline values: CDR1 KGHSH, CDR2 LQKENI. The CDR3: CASSPGTANSGANVLTF. CDR3 coding DNA: TGTGCCAGCTCACCCGGGACAGCGAACTCTGGGGCCAACGTCCTGACTTTC.

The V gene is TRBV5-1, the J gene TRBJ2-5; D is ambiguous. The CDR3 is made up of 14 amino acids. CDR1 is SGHRS and CDR2 is YFSETQ in the germline V gene. Trimming stripped 0 bases from V and 1 base from J, with 7 bases between. The CDR3 region is CASSLAVGQETQYF. In nucleotides, the CDR3 is TGCGCCAGCAGCTTGGCCGTCGGCCAAGAGACCCAGTACTTC.

This clone occurred a few times. V and J are TRBV7-3 and TRBJ2-1; 13 bases agree with TRBD2. The germline V gene encodes CDR1 SGHTA and CDR2 FQGTGA. V shed 5 bases and J 4 bases; nucleotides not matched to a gene: 8. The length of the CDR3 is 17 residues. This CDR3 reads CASSTWTSGREYNEQFF. CDR3 DNA: TGTGCCAGCAGCACCTGGACTAGCGGGAGAGAATACAATGAGCAGTTCTTC.

The chain joins TRBV19 to TRBJ2-3, with 10 positions matching TRBD1. The CDR3 length is 16 residues. The junction had 7 bases not matched to a gene; V was cut back by 6 bases and J by 1 base. The V gene's germline CDR1 is LNHDA and CDR2 SQIVND (reference sequence). The CDR3 DNA follows: TGTGCCAGTAGGGACACCGGGACAGGGGGCACAGATACGCAGTATTTT. Its translation: CASRDTGTGGTDTQYF. Combining the CDR3 with reference TRBV19 and TRBJ2-3 gives the whole variable domain DGGITQSPKYLFRKEGQNVTLSCEQNLNHDAMYWYRQDPGQGLRLIYYSQIVNDFQKGDIAEGYSVSREKKESFPLTVTSAQKNPTAFYLCASRDTGTGGTDTQYFGPGTRLTVL.

This chain joins TRBV11-2 and TRBJ1-3; possibly TRBD1 for D (5 bases). The V end lost 5 bases, the J end lost 0 bases, and 14 bases lay between the germline ends. This CDR3 region has 16 residues. The germline V gene encodes CDR1 SGHAT and CDR2 FQNNGV. This chain's CDR3 is CASSLRGGISGNTIYF. The CDR3 nucleotides read TGTGCCAGCAGCCTACGGGGGGGGATCTCTGGAAACACCATATATTTT.

This chain joins TRBV21-1 and TRBJ2-7; TRBD1 is taken as the D call from the table, unchecked against the DNA. TRBV21-1 is flagged as a pseudogene. The CDR3 loop spans 14 amino acids. The CDR3 loop is CASRIPGQAVRQYF. The CDR3, as DNA: TGTGCCAGCAGGATCCCGGGACAGGCGGTCCGGCAGTACTTC.

This chain uses TRBV6-1 with TRBJ1-5, with D unresolved. Deletions cut 4 bases from V and 1 base from J, with 17 bases between. The CDR3 runs to 17 residues. Germline loops: CDR1 MNHNS, CDR2 SASEGT. Here the CDR3 DNA reads TGTGCCAGCAGTGGTTTTGGTGAGGGTCTGAGCAATCAGCCCCAGCATTTT. This encodes CASSGFGEGLSNQPQHF.

As DNA, the CDR3 is TGTGCCAGCAGCCCAGGCGATGGCTACACCTTC. As protein: CASSPGDGYTF. The chain links TRBV28 to TRBJ1-2; the D is unclear. CDR1 is MDHEN and CDR2 is SYDVKM in the germline V gene. Trimming took 6 bases from V and 6 from J, leaving 8 bases between them. The CDR3 extends over 11 amino acids.

This chain links TRBV9 with TRBJ2-1; 7 bases fit TRBD1. The ends lost 1 base at V and 10 bases at J; junction bases unmatched: 5. The CDR3 has 13 amino acids. CDR1 and CDR2 from the germline V gene are SGDLS and YYNGEE. The CDR3 sequence is CASSVSGQDEQFF. CDR3 nucleotides: TGTGCCAGCAGCGTAAGTGGACAGGACGAGCAGTTCTTC.

This chain connects TRBV5-1 to TRBJ2-7; the D gene is possibly TRBD2 (7 bases). The CDR3 extends over 12 amino acids. The germline V gene has CDR1 SGHRS and CDR2 YFSETQ. With 8 bases removed from V and 7 bases from J, the gap between germline ends came to 16 bases. CDR3 coding DNA: TGCGCCAGTGAAGGGGGGGCTAGGGAGCAGTACTTC. This translates into CASEGGAREQYF. Combining the CDR3 with reference TRBV5-1 and TRBJ2-7 gives the whole variable domain KAGVTQTPRYLIKTRGQQVTLSCSPISGHRSVSWYQQTPGQGLQFLFEYFSETQRNKGNFPGRFSGRQFSNSRSEMNVSTLELGDSALYLCASEGGAREQYFGPGTRLTVT.

The chain employs TRBV5-6 and TRBJ2-3, with D possibly matching TRBD1 (5 bases). With 0 bases removed from V and 4 bases from J, the gap between germline ends came to 12 bases. Germline V CDR1 and CDR2: SGHDT, YYEEEE. There are 15 residues in the CDR3. The CDR3 loop reads CASSLDRSFPDTQYF. The CDR3 nucleotides are TGTGCCAGCAGCTTGGACAGGAGCTTCCCAGATACGCAGTATTTT.

J is TRBJ2-7 and V is TRBV27; a possible D gene is TRBD1 (6 bases). The CDR3 has 13 residues. Germline CDR1 is MNHEY and CDR2 is SMNVEV (reference sequence). V gave up 6 bases and J gave up 0 bases, with 9 bases separating them. The CDR3 DNA follows: TGTGCCAGCAGCCGGGACATCTCCTACGAGCAGTACTTC. It is translated as CASSRDISYEQYF.

The chain recombines TRBV4-2 with TRBJ2-7; D gene ambiguous. Germline assignment: CDR1 LGHNA and CDR2 YNFKEQ. Trimming left V 0 bases short and J 3 bases short, with 12 bases between. The CDR3 contains 15 residues. The CDR3 here is CASSQDYQALYEQYF. DNA of the CDR3: TGTGCCAGCAGCCAAGATTACCAGGCCCTCTACGAGCAGTACTTC.

The chain links TRBV27 to TRBJ2-1; TRBD2 agrees at 11 bases. The ends lost 5 bases at V and 4 bases at J; junction bases unmatched: 7. This CDR3 region has 16 residues. Germline V CDR1 and CDR2: MNHEY, SMNVEV (reference sequence). The CDR3 DNA is TGTGCCAGCAGTCACGGGACTAGCGGAACTTACAATGAGCAGTTCTTC. This encodes CASSHGTSGTYNEQFF.

The chain carries TRBV9 and TRBJ2-7; D ambiguous. Germline V CDR1 and CDR2: SGDLS, YYNGEE. V lost 0 bases and J lost 0, with 10 bases in between. The CDR3 is 15 residues long. CDR3 nucleotide sequence: TGTGCCAGCAGCGTAGGGAGTCCCGCCTCCTACGAGCAGTACTTC. Encoded protein: CASSVGSPASYEQYF.

The chain couples TRBV9 to TRBJ2-7; 8 bases line up with TRBD2. Germline V gene data show CDR1 as SGDLS and CDR2 as YYNGEE. The CDR3 covers 15 residues. Unmatched junction bases numbered 8, after V lost 1 base and J lost 5 bases. CDR3 sequence: CASSVSGRAVNEQYF. The CDR3 bases are TGTGCCAGCAGCGTATCCGGGAGGGCGGTGAACGAGCAGTACTTC.

This clone was counted a single time. This sequence joins TRBV4-1 and TRBJ2-3, with 14 bases fitting TRBD2. Germline loops: CDR1 MGHRA, CDR2 YSYEKL. There are 17 residues in the CDR3. The V and J ends lost 4 bases and 1 base, in that order; junction bases with no gene match: 4. The CDR3 loop reads CASSRVTSGRGTDTQYF. The CDR3 DNA follows: TGCGCCAGCAGCCGGGTGACTAGCGGGAGGGGCACAGATACGCAGTATTTT.

The chain uses TRBV28 and TRBJ1-2; TRBD1 agrees at 7 bases. Trimming removed 6 bases from V and 6 bases from J; junction bases left unmatched: 4. Germline CDR1 is MDHEN and CDR2 is SYDVKM. This CDR3 region has 12 residues. CDR3 DNA sequence: TGTGCCAGCAGCCGGGACAGTGATGGCTACACCTTC. It encodes CASSRDSDGYTF.

This clone was recorded only once. The genes are TRBV18 and TRBJ2-7; possibly TRBD1 for D (6 bases). The germline gives CDR1 KGHSH, CDR2 LQKENI. The ends were cut back, 0 bases at V and 2 bases at J, with 23 bases in the middle. The CDR3 is made up of 19 amino acids. CDR3 region: CASSPPSIYGGRGPYEQYF. The CDR3 bases are TGTGCCAGCTCACCACCATCTATTTATGGCGGCAGGGGACCCTACGAGCAGTACTTC. Complete variable domain (other parts from reference TRBV18 and TRBJ2-7): NAGVMQNPRHLVRRRGQEARLRCSPMKGHSHVYWYRQLPEEGLKFMVYLQKENIIDESGMPKERFSAEFPKEGPSILRIQQVVRGDSAAYFCASSPPSIYGGRGPYEQYFGPGTRLTVT.

CDR3 in amino acids: CASSTRQGDQETQYF. The CDR3 DNA reads TGTGCCAGTAGTACCCGACAGGGGGACCAAGAGACCCAGTACTTC. The rearrangement uses TRBV19 and TRBJ2-5; 9 bases are shared with TRBD1. This CDR3 comprises 15 residues. Germline CDR1 reads LNHDA; CDR2 reads SQIVND (reference sequence). Losses at the gene ends were 4 bases for V and 0 bases for J; bases not matched to a gene: 3.

This clone has only one observation. This chain uses TRBV28 with TRBJ2-2; 13 bases are shared with TRBD2. CDR3 length equals 17 residues. From germline, CDR1 is MDHEN and CDR2 SYDVKM. The V and J ends lost 2 bases and 6 bases, in that order; junction bases with no gene match: 6. CDR3 amino acids: CASSLPSGLAGAGELFF. The CDR3, as DNA: TGTGCCAGCAGTTTACCGTCAGGACTAGCGGGGGCCGGGGAGCTGTTTTTT.

The chain carries TRBV29-1 and TRBJ2-1; TRBD2 matches at 11 bases. Germline trimming cut 4 bases from V and 2 bases from J; bases unmatched to any gene: 7. Germline V gives CDR1 SQVTM, CDR2 ANQGSEA. There are 16 residues in the CDR3. CDR3 bases: TGCAGCGTTGCGGAGGGACTAGCGGCAACCTACAATGAGCAGTTCTTC. This translates into CSVAEGLAATYNEQFF.

A single count supports this clone. The chain is built from TRBV6-5 and TRBJ1-2, with D maybe TRBD1 (5 bases). The length of the CDR3 is 13 residues. Trimming pared 5 bases from V and 8 bases from J, leaving 15 bases between. Looked up from germline, CDR1 is MNHEY and CDR2 is SVGAGI. For the CDR3, the DNA is TGTGCCAGCAGTCAATTGGGGCACCAGGGCTACACCTTC. Protein product: CASSQLGHQGYTF.

The chain recombines TRBV19 with TRBJ2-3, with 14 positions matching TRBD2. The CDR3 has 17 amino acids. Per germline, CDR1 LNHDA and CDR2 SQIVND (reference sequence). Trimming removed 5 bases from V and 1 base from J; junction bases left unmatched: 5. The CDR3 is CASSFGTSGSRTDTQYF. The CDR3, as DNA: TGTGCCAGTAGTTTCGGGACTAGCGGGAGTCGCACAGATACGCAGTATTTT.